This T cell receptor beta chain was observed in a study of tumor and adjacent non-tumor tissue in lung cancer. About the study: Aged about 30 to 76 years, patients included 9 to 11 men and roughly 5 women with stage I to III disease. Each sample yielded roughly 4.2 million productive TCRbeta reads on average.

No cell sorting was done before RNA was extracted from the tissue. Distant lung tissue was collected more than 3 cm away from the tumor edge. TCRbeta libraries were built with three rounds of nested PCR, modified from ARM-PCR. TCRdb re-called the multiplex PCR reads through MiXCR, storing one row per CDR3 protein. The sample consists of about 110,000 distinct CDR3 sequences, 60% to 80% of them appearing once. This clonotype was counted between two and nine times. Its antigen is not known. Since a much larger clone is just one base distant, this may be a read error. Per the germline V gene, CDR1 is MNHEY and CDR2 is SVGAGI. The CDR3 totals 17 residues. V trimming: 7 bases; J trimming: 2 bases; junction bases outside the gene matches: 10. Study-wide findings and caveats: In normal lung, the top 100 clones were significantly more dominant than in tumor. TCR diversity was significantly greater in tumor than normal lung tissue.

Sequencing was performed on distant non-tumor lung tissue. The V gene is TRBV6-5, the J gene TRBJ2-5, with 13 positions matching TRBD2. The sequence was obtained from a man in his 60s with non-small cell lung cancer. CDR3 sequence (DNA): TGTGCCAGCAATGTGACTAGCGGGAGGTTCGGGCAAGAGACCCAGTACTTC. Protein product: CASNVTSGRFGQETQYF.